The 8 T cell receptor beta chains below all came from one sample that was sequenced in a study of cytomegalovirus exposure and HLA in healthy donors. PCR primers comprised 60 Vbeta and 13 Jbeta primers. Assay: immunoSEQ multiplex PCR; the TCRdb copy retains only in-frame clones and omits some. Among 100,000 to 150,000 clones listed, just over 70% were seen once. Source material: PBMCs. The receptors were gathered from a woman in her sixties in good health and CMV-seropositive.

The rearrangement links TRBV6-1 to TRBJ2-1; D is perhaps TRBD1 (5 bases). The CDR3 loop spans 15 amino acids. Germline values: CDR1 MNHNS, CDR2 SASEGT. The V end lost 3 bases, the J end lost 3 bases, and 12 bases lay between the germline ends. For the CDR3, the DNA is TGTGCCAGCAGTGAGATCCAGGGCAACTACAATGAGCAGTTCTTC. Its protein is CASSEIQGNYNEQFF.

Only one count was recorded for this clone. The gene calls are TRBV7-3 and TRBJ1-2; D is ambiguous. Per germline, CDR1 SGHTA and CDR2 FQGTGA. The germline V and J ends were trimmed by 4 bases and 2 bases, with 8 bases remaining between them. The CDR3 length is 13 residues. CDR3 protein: CASSSGGNYGYTF. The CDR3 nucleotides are TGTGCCAGCAGCTCCGGAGGAAACTATGGCTACACCTTC. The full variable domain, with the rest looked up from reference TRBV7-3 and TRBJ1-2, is GAGVSQTPSNKVTEKGKYVELRCDPISGHTALYWYRQSLGQGPEFLIYFQGTGAADDSGLPNDRFFAVRPEGSVSTLKIQRTERGDSAVYLCASSSGGNYGYTFGSGTRLTVV.

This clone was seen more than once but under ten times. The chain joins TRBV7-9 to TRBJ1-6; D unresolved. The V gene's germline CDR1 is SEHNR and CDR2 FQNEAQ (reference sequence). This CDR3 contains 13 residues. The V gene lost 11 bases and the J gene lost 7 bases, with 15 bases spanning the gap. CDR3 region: CAGNPGQNSPLHF. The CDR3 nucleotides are TGTGCCGGAAACCCGGGTCAAAATTCACCCCTCCACTTT.

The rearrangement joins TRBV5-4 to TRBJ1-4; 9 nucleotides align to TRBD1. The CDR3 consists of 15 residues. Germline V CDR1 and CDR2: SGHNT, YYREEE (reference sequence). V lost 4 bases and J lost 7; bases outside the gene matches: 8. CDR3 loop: CASSTGTGLFEKLFF. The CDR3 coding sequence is TGTGCCAGCAGCACTGGGACAGGGCTATTTGAAAAACTGTTTTTT.

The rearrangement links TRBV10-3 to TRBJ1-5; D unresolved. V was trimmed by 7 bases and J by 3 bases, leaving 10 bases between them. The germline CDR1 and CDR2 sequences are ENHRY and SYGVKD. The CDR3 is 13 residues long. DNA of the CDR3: TGTGCCATCACTGCCGGTTACAATCAGCCCCAGCATTTT. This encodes CAITAGYNQPQHF.

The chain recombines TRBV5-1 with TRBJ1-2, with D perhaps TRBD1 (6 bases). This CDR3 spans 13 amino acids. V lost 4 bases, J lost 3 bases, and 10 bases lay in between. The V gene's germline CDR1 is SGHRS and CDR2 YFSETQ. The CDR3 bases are TGCGCCAGCAGCACCGGGACATACTATGGCTACACCTTC. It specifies CASSTGTYYGYTF. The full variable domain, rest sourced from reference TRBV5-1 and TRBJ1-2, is KAGVTQTPRYLIKTRGQQVTLSCSPISGHRSVSWYQQTPGQGLQFLFEYFSETQRNKGNFPGRFSGRQFSNSRSEMNVSTLELGDSALYLCASSTGTYYGYTFGSGTRLTVV.

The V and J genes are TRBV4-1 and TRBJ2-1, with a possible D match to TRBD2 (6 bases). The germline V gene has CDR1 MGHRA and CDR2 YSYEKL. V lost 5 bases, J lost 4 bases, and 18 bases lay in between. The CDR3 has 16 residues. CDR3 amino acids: CASSILGGPLYNEQFF. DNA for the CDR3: TGCGCCAGCAGCATTTTGGGAGGACCCCTATACAATGAGCAGTTCTTC.

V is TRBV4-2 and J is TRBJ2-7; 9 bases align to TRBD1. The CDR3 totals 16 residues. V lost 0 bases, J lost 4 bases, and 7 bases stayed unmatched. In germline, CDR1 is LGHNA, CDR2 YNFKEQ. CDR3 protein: CASSQDGDRVMYEQYF. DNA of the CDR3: TGTGCCAGCAGCCAAGATGGGGACAGGGTAATGTACGAGCAGTACTTC.